The 26 T cell receptor beta chains given below trace back to one sample, sequenced in a study of identical twins. Using its own MiXCR run on the 5' RACE reads, TCRdb lists one record per CDR3 protein. The sample holds nearly 900,000 distinct CDR3 sequences, 9% to 15% seen once. These same records also appear under a second study, on yellow fever vaccine responses in identical twins.

Sequencing was performed on PBMCs. These receptors were taken from a woman aged 18-30 years in good health.

The V gene is TRBV28, the J gene TRBJ2-3; possibly TRBD2 for D (5 bases). CDR3 size: 12 residues. From germline, CDR1 is MDHEN and CDR2 SYDVKM. Trimming left V 3 bases short and J 11 bases short, with 12 bases between. The CDR3 DNA sequence: TGTGCCAGCAGTTTTAGTGGGAGCGGGCAGTATTTT. Protein: CASSFSGSGQYF.

The DNA of the CDR3 is TGTGCCAGCAGTTCCCCACTAGTTAGTGAGCAGTTCTTC. As protein: CASSSPLVSEQFF. The chain carries TRBV6-5 and TRBJ2-1, with D possibly TRBD2 on 5 matching bases. Trimming removed 4 bases at V and 9 bases at J, with 13 bases between. Per the germline V gene, CDR1 is MNHEY and CDR2 is SVGAGI. There are 13 residues in the CDR3.

The chain has TRBV6-1 and TRBJ2-5; D is possibly TRBD1 (6 bases). CDR3 size: 14 residues. Germline loops: CDR1 MNHNS, CDR2 SASEGT. V was cut by 6 bases and J by 5 bases, with 16 bases left in between. CDR3 sequence reads: CASSTGPWRETQYF. The CDR3 nucleotides are TGTGCCAGCAGCACAGGGCCTTGGAGGGAGACCCAGTACTTC.

This rearrangement joins TRBV5-1 to TRBJ2-3, with 9 bases identical to TRBD2. The trim removed 3 bases at V and 3 bases at J, leaving 17 bases unmatched. Looked up from germline, CDR1 is SGHRS and CDR2 is YFSETQ. CDR3 length: 19 residues. CDR3 residues: CASSYSFTASGAATDTQYF. The CDR3 region has the DNA TGCGCCAGCAGCTACTCGTTCACCGCTAGCGGGGCGGCGACAGATACGCAGTATTTT.

This clonotype has a handful of counts. The chain has TRBV12-3 or TRBV12-4 and TRBJ2-2; D is possibly TRBD2 (6 bases). This CDR3 is built from 14 residues. Trimming took 8 bases from V and 6 from J, leaving 16 bases between them. For the CDR3, the DNA is TGTGCCAGCCGCCCCCCGGGGGTCCCCGGGGAGCTGTTTTTT. This gives the protein CASRPPGVPGELFF.

This clonotype was seen many times. The chain uses TRBV3-1 and TRBJ2-1; D unresolved. The CDR3 spans 11 residues. The V and J ends lost 0 bases and 9 bases respectively, with 3 bases between them. Germline-derived CDR1 and CDR2 are LGHDT and YNNKEL (reference sequence). CDR3 coding DNA: TGTGCCAGCAGCCAAGAGGGTGAGCAGTTCTTC. Its protein is CASSQEGEQFF.

This clonotype was counted a few times. CDR3 amino acids: CASSRLAGGPTDTQYF. CDR3 nucleotides: TGTGCCAGCAGTCGACTAGCGGGGGGCCCCACAGATACGCAGTATTTT. The chain employs TRBV2 and TRBJ2-3; 13 bases match TRBD2. J lost 2 bases, V lost 5 bases, and 4 bases had no gene match. Germline V gene lookup returns CDR1 SNHLY and CDR2 FYNNEI. The CDR3 extends over 16 amino acids.

Only a few counts were recorded for this clonotype. The V call is TRBV13, the J call TRBJ2-7, with TRBD1 matching over 9 bases. V was pared by 8 bases and J by 3 bases, with 5 bases of the junction left unmatched. The CDR3 extends over 13 amino acids. Germline-derived CDR1 and CDR2 are PRHDT and FYEKMQ (reference sequence). The CDR3 spells CASEDRGGYEQYF. The CDR3 DNA sequence: TGTGCCAGCGAGGACAGGGGTGGCTACGAGCAGTACTTC.

This clonotype was seen a handful of times. The chain joins TRBV7-2 to TRBJ2-3; no clear D gene. The germline V and J ends were trimmed by 5 bases and 8 bases, with 17 bases remaining between them. From germline, CDR1 is SGHTA and CDR2 FQGNSA. The CDR3 is made up of 14 amino acids. The CDR3 DNA sequence: TGTGCCAGCAGCGTCTTGGGGATTTTGGGTACGCAGTATTTT. This gives the protein CASSVLGILGTQYF. Full variable domain (remainder filled in from reference TRBV7-2 and TRBJ2-3): GAGVSQSPSNKVTEKGKDVELRCDPISGHTALYWYRQSLGQGLEFLIYFQGNSAPDKSGLPSDRFSAERTGGSVSTLTIQRTQQEDSAVYLCASSVLGILGTQYFGPGTRLTVL.

The rearrangement links TRBV27 to TRBJ2-5; D is possibly TRBD2 (6 bases). Per the germline V gene, CDR1 is MNHEY and CDR2 is SMNVEV (reference sequence). Trimming stripped 5 bases from V and 6 bases from J, with 19 bases between. The CDR3 has 15 residues. DNA of the CDR3: TGTGCCAGCAGTCCCCCGGCCGGGGCGGGGAAGACCCAGTACTTC. Translating it yields CASSPPAGAGKTQYF.

The sample holds many counts of this clonotype. This chain connects TRBV6-5 to TRBJ2-7; D not resolved. V was trimmed by 2 bases and J by 9 bases, leaving 11 bases between them. Germline CDR1 reads MNHEY; CDR2 reads SVGAGI. This CDR3 comprises 12 residues. CDR3 protein: CASSYRLVAQYF. The CDR3, as DNA: TGTGCCAGCAGTTACAGGCTAGTCGCGCAGTACTTC.

Many counts were recorded for this clonotype. CDR3 DNA: TGTGCCAGCAGCCAAGATCTAGCTAGCAGCACCTACGAGCAGTACTTC. Amino acid sequence: CASSQDLASSTYEQYF. This sequence joins TRBV3-1 and TRBJ2-7, with D possibly TRBD2 on 5 matching bases. Germline CDR1 reads LGHDT; CDR2 reads YNNKEL (reference sequence). The CDR3 loop spans 16 amino acids. V was trimmed by 0 bases and J by 2 bases, leaving 14 bases between them.

This clonotype was counted only a few times. This chain links TRBV28 with TRBJ2-7; D possibly corresponds to TRBD1 (6 bases). Trimming removed 3 bases at V and 4 bases at J, with 13 bases between. The germline V gene encodes CDR1 MDHEN and CDR2 SYDVKM. The CDR3 consists of 14 residues. This CDR3 is CASSFQGTAYEQYF. The CDR3 coding sequence is TGTGCCAGCAGTTTCCAGGGGACGGCATACGAGCAGTACTTC.

This clonotype was counted only a few times. V usage is TRBV12-3 or TRBV12-4 and J usage is TRBJ1-1; a possible D gene is TRBD1 (5 bases). This CDR3 is 11 amino acids long. Deletions cut 8 bases from V and 11 bases from J, with 15 bases between. CDR3 protein: CASGEGHVAFF. The CDR3 bases are TGTGCCAGCGGGGAGGGGCACGTGGCTTTCTTT.

In this sample, this clonotype turned up a few times. The chain has TRBV3-1 and TRBJ2-2; 14 positions match TRBD2. The trim removed 6 bases at V and 4 bases at J, leaving 4 bases unmatched. This CDR3 has 16 residues. Looked up from germline, CDR1 is LGHDT and CDR2 is YNNKEL (reference sequence). CDR3 protein: CASSRTSGGLTGELFF. Written as DNA, the CDR3 is TGTGCCAGCAGTCGGACTAGCGGGGGGCTCACCGGGGAGCTGTTTTTT.

This chain uses TRBV6-1 with TRBJ1-2; a weak D match, TRBD1 (6 bases). CDR1 and CDR2 (germline): MNHNS, SASEGT. V gave up 6 bases and J gave up 6 bases, with 14 bases separating them. The CDR3 has 13 residues. DNA for the CDR3: TGTGCCAGCAGGAGAACAGGGCTGAATGGCTACACCTTC. Translating it yields CASRRTGLNGYTF.

This rearrangement joins TRBV19 to TRBJ2-6; tentatively, D is TRBD2 (5 bases). This CDR3 comprises 21 residues. The germline V gene has CDR1 LNHDA and CDR2 SQIVND (reference sequence). Trimming took 1 base from V and 0 from J, leaving 22 bases between them. This CDR3 is CASSIVYQRPDRYSGANVLTF. The CDR3 region has the DNA TGTGCCAGTAGTATAGTTTACCAGCGGCCTGACCGTTACTCTGGGGCCAACGTCCTGACTTTC.

This sequence joins TRBV5-1 and TRBJ2-2; D is perhaps TRBD2 (5 bases). V was pared by 4 bases and J by 0 bases, with 13 bases between. This CDR3 region has 16 residues. Germline V CDR1 and CDR2: SGHRS, YFSETQ. DNA for the CDR3: TGCGCCAGCAGCCCCCGGGGTGACCCGAACACCGGGGAGCTGTTTTTT. Protein: CASSPRGDPNTGELFF.

J is TRBJ2-1 and V is TRBV5-1; TRBD1 agrees at 7 bases. The germline gives CDR1 SGHRS, CDR2 YFSETQ. V dropped 1 base and J dropped 5; count of bases not matched to a gene: 6. The CDR3 length is 15 residues. The CDR3 coding sequence is TGCGCCAGCAGCTTGCAAGGGACAGCGAACAATGAGCAGTTCTTC. It codes for CASSLQGTANNEQFF.

This clonotype showed up many times. The chain joins TRBV6-5 to TRBJ1-1; 9 bases agree with TRBD1. The V gene's germline CDR1 is MNHEY and CDR2 SVGAGI. This CDR3 region has 15 residues. V dropped 4 bases and J dropped 6; count of bases not matched to a gene: 9. The CDR3 DNA sequence: TGTGCCAGCAGTTCCTCCTCCACAGGGGGCTCTGAAGCTTTCTTT. Its protein product is CASSSSSTGGSEAFF.

This clonotype was counted many times. This chain joins TRBV20-1 and TRBJ2-4; TRBD2 aligns across 11 bases. Germline-derived CDR1 and CDR2 are DFQATT and SNEGSKA (reference sequence). The J segment lost 2 bases and the V segment lost 4 bases, leaving 7 bases of the junction unmatched. The CDR3 is made up of 16 amino acids. The CDR3: CSATELAGVPKNIQYF. CDR3 in DNA: TGCAGTGCTACAGAACTAGCGGGAGTCCCCAAAAACATTCAGTACTTC.

This rearrangement joins TRBV7-9 to TRBJ2-3; D remains unclear. Germline loops: CDR1 SEHNR, CDR2 FQNEAQ (reference sequence). This CDR3 is built from 11 residues. V lost 5 bases and J lost 7, with 7 bases in between. The CDR3 DNA reads TGTGCCAGCAGCCCCGAATATACGCAGTATTTT. The encoded protein is CASSPEYTQYF.

This clonotype showed up just a few times. This chain uses TRBV7-7 with TRBJ2-3; TRBD1 matches at 7 bases. Looked up from germline, CDR1 is SSHAT and CDR2 is FNYEAQ (reference sequence). The trim removed 1 base at V and 3 bases at J, leaving 10 bases unmatched. The CDR3 totals 17 residues. The CDR3 sequence is CASSLGGIDRVTDTQYF. CDR3 nucleotide sequence: TGTGCCAGCAGCTTAGGAGGAATTGACAGGGTAACAGATACGCAGTATTTT.

This chain uses TRBV28 with TRBJ2-2; tentatively, D is TRBD2 (6 bases). Per germline, CDR1 MDHEN and CDR2 SYDVKM. CDR3 length: 18 residues. V was cut by 6 bases and J by 1 base, with 21 bases left in between. This CDR3 is CASSRWYRGLKNTGELFF. DNA for the CDR3: TGTGCCAGCAGCCGTTGGTATCGAGGACTAAAGAACACCGGGGAGCTGTTTTTT.

This clonotype was detected ten times or more. This sequence joins TRBV10-3 and TRBJ2-5, with TRBD1 matching 8 bases. The CDR3 length is 14 residues. With V trimmed by 2 bases and J by 7 bases, 6 bases remained unmatched. Per the germline V gene, CDR1 is ENHRY and CDR2 is SYGVKD. The CDR3 nucleotides are TGTGCCATCAGTGAGCTAACAGACAGGGGGACCCAGTACTTC. Protein: CAISELTDRGTQYF.

This clonotype was picked up a small number of times. The chain employs TRBV15 and TRBJ2-7; D is unclear. The CDR3 consists of 13 residues. Germline lookup yields CDR1 LNHNV and CDR2 YYDKDF (reference sequence). Trimming shortened V by 0 bases and J by 4 bases, and 7 bases separated the two germline ends. CDR3 sequence reads: CATSRELEYEQYV. The CDR3 DNA reads as TGTGCCACCAGCAGAGAGCTTGAATACGAGCAGTACGTC.